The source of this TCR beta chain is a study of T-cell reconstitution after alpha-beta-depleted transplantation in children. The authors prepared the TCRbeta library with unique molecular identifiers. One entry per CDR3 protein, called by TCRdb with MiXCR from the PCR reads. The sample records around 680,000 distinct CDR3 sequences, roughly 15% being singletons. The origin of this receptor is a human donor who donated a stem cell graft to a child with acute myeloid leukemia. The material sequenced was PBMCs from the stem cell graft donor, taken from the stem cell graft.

In nucleotides, the CDR3 is TGTGCCAGCAGCCCTAGTCCTACCGGGACCGGGGAGCTGTTTTTT. Protein: CASSPSPTGTGELFF. The chain couples TRBV7-9 to TRBJ2-2; D is uncertain. The CDR3 is made up of 15 amino acids. V was trimmed by 5 bases and J by 5 bases, leaving 15 bases between them. CDR1 SEHNR and CDR2 FQNEAQ come from the germline V gene (reference sequence).